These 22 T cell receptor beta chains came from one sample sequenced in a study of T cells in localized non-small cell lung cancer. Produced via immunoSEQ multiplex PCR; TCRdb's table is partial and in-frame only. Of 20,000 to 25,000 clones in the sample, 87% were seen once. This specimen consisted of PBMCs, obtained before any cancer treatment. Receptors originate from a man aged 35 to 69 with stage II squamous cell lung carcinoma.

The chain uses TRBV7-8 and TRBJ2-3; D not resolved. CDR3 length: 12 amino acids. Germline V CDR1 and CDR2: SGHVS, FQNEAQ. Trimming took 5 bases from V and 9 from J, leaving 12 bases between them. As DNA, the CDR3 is TGTGCCAGCAGCCCAACCCAGGAAACGCAGTATTTT. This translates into CASSPTQETQYF.

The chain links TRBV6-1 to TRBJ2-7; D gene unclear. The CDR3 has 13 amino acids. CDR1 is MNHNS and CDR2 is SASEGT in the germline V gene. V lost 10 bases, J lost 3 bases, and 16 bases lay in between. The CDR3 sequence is CAIGPRLRYEQYF. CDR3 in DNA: TGTGCCATCGGGCCCCGACTCCGCTACGAGCAGTACTTC.

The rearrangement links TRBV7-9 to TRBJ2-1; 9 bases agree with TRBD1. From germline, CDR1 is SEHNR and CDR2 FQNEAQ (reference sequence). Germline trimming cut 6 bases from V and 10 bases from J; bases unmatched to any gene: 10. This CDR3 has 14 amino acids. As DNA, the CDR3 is TGTGCCAGCAGATCGGGACAGGGAGGTACAGAGCAGTTCTTC. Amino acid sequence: CASRSGQGGTEQFF.

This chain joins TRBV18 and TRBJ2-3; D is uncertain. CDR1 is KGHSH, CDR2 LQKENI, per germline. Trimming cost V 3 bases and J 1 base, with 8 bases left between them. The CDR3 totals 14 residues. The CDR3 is CASSPPWGTDTQYF. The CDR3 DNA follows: TGTGCCAGCTCACCCCCGTGGGGCACAGATACGCAGTATTTT.

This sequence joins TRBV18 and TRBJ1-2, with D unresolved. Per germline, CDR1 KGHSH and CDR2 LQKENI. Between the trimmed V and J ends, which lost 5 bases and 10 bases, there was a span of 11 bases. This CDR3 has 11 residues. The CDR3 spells CASSIQKDYTF. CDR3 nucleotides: TGTGCCAGCTCAATTCAGAAGGACTACACCTTC. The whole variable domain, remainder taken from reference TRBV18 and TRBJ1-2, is NAGVMQNPRHLVRRRGQEARLRCSPMKGHSHVYWYRQLPEEGLKFMVYLQKENIIDESGMPKERFSAEFPKEGPSILRIQQVVRGDSAAYFCASSIQKDYTFGSGTRLTVV.

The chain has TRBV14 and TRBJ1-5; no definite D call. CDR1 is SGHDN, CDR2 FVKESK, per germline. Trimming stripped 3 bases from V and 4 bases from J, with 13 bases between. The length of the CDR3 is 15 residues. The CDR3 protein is CASSHLKVPNQPQHF. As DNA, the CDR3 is TGTGCCAGCAGCCATTTAAAAGTGCCTAATCAGCCCCAGCATTTT.

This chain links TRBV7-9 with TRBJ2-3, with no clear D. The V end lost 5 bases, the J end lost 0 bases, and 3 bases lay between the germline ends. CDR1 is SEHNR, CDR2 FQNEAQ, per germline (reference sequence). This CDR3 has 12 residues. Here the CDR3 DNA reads TGTGCCAGCAGCCTCAGCACAGATACGCAGTATTTT. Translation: CASSLSTDTQYF.

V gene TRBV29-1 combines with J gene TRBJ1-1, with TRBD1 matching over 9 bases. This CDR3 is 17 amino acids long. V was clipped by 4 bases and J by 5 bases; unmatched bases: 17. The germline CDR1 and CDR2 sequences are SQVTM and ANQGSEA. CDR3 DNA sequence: TGCAGCGTTGGGTTTCATGGAACAGGGGGCTTAAAGACTGAAGCTTTCTTT. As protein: CSVGFHGTGGLKTEAFF. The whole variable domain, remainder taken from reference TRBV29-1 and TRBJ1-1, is SAVISQKPSRDICQRGTSLTIQCQVDSQVTMMFWYRQQPGQSLTLIATANQGSEATYESGFVIDKFPISRPNLTFSTLTVSNMSPEDSSIYLCSVGFHGTGGLKTEAFFGQGTRLTVV.

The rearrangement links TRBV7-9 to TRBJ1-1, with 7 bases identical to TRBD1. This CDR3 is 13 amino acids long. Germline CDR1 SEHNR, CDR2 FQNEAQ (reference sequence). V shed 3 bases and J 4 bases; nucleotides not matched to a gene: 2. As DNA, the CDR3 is TGTGCCAGCAGCTTCCAGGGGGGCACTGAAGCTTTCTTT. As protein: CASSFQGGTEAFF.

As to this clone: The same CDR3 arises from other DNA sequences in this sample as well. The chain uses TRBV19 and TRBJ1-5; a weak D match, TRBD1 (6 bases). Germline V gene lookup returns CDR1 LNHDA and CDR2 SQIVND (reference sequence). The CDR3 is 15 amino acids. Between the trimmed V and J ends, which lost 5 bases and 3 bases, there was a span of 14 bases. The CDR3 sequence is CASSATGGSNQPQHF. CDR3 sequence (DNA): TGTGCCAGTAGTGCAACGGGGGGCTCCAATCAGCCCCAGCATTTT.

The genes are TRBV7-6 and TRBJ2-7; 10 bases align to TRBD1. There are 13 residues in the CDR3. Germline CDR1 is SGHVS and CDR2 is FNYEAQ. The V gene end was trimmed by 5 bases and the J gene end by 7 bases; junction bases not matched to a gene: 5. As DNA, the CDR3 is TGTGCCAGCAGCGTCAGGACAGGGGGAGAGCAGTACTTC. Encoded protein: CASSVRTGGEQYF.

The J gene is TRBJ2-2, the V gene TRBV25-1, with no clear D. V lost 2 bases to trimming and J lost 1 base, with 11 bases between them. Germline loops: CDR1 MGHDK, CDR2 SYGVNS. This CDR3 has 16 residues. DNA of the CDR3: TGTGCCAGCAGTGAAGGGGTTACGGAGAACACCGGGGAGCTGTTTTTT. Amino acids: CASSEGVTENTGELFF.

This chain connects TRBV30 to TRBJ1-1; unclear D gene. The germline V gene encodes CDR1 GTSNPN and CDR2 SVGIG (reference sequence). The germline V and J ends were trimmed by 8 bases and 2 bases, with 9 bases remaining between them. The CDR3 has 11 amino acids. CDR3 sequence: CASRINTEAFF. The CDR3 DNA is TGTGCCAGCAGGATAAACACTGAAGCTTTCTTT.

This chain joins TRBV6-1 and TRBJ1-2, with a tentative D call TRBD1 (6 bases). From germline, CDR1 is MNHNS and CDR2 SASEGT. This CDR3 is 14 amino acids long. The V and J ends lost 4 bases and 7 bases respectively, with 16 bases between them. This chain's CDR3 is CASSAVGGEGGYTF. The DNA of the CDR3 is TGTGCCAGCAGTGCGGTGGGGGGCGAGGGTGGCTACACCTTC.

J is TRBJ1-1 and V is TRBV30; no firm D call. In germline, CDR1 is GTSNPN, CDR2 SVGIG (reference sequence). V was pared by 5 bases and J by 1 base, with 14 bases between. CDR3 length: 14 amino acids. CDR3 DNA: TGTGCCTGGGATTTCCGAAGGTCGAACACTGAAGCTTTCTTT. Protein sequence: CAWDFRRSNTEAFF.

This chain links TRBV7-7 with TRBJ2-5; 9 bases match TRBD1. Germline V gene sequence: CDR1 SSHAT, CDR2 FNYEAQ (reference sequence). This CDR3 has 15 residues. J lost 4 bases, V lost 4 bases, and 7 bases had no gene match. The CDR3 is CASSSGGQGGETQYF. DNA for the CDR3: TGTGCCAGCAGCTCCGGGGGACAGGGTGGAGAGACCCAGTACTTC.

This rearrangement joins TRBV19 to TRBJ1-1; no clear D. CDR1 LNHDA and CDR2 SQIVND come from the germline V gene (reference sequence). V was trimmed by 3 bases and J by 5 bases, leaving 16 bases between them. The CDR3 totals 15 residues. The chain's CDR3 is CASSIPDGAGTEAFF. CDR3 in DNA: TGTGCCAGTAGTATCCCGGACGGCGCTGGGACTGAAGCTTTCTTT.

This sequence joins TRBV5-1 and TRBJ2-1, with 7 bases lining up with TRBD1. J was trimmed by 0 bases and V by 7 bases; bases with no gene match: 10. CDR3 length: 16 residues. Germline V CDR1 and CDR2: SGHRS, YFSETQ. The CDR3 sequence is CASGRVGGASYNEQFF. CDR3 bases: TGCGCCAGCGGTCGAGTAGGGGGCGCCTCCTACAATGAGCAGTTCTTC.

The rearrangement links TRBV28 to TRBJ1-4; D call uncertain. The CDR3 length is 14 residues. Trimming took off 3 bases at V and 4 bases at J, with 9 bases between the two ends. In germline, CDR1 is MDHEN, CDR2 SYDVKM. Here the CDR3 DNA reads TGTGCCAGCAGTTTGGTAGGGAATAATGAAAAACTGTTTTTT. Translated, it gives CASSLVGNNEKLFF. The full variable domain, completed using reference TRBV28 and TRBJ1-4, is DVKVTQSSRYLVKRTGEKVFLECVQDMDHENMFWYRQDPGLGLRLIYFSYDVKMKEKGDIPEGYSVSREKKERFSLILESASTNQTSMYLCASSLVGNNEKLFFGSGTQLSVL.

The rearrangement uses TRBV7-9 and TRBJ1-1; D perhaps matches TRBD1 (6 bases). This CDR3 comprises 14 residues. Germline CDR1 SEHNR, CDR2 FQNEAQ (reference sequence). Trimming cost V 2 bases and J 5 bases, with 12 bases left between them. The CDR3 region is CASSLSGEATEAFF. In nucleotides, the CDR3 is TGTGCCAGCAGCTTATCAGGGGAGGCGACTGAAGCTTTCTTT.

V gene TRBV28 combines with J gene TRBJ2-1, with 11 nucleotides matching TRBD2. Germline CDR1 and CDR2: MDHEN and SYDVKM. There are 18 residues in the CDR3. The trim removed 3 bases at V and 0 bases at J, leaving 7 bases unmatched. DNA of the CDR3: TGTGCCAGCAGTTTTACTAGCGGGGGCCTTCACTCCTACAATGAGCAGTTCTTC. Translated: CASSFTSGGLHSYNEQFF.

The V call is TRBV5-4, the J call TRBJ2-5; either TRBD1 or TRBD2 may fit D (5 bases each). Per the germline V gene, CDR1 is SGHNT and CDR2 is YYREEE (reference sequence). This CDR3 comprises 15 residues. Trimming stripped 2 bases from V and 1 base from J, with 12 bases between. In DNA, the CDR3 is TGTGCCAGCAGCTTACCCGGGACGGCCCAAGAGACCCAGTACTTC. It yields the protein CASSLPGTAQETQYF.